A single sample is the source of the 26 T cell receptor beta chains below, sequenced in a study of human T cells and chemical hapten exposure. TCRdb passed the RACE reads through MiXCR, listing each CDR3 protein once. The repertoire holds just under 350,000 distinct CDR3 sequences, with around 7% as singletons. Time point noted: patch test 1, 2 weeks after DPC sensitization. As to treatment: therapeutic diphenylcyclopropenone sensitization with weekly scalp DPC. This sample comprised whole blood, obtained in connection with sensitization to the hapten diphenylcyclopropenone (DPC). The receptors were gathered from a woman in her late teens or twenties with alopecia areata. Some clones in this sample may be carry-over from other donors' samples.

The sample holds many counts of this clonotype. J is TRBJ2-7 and V is TRBV28; D perhaps matches TRBD1 (6 bases). Per germline, CDR1 MDHEN and CDR2 SYDVKM. Trimming removed 6 bases from V and 3 bases from J, with 12 bases in between. This CDR3 comprises 13 residues. CDR3 bases: TGTGCCAGCAGCCCACCGGACAGCTACGAGCAGTACTTC. The encoded protein is CASSPPDSYEQYF.

The V call is TRBV2, the J call TRBJ1-5; no clear D gene. CDR1 SNHLY and CDR2 FYNNEI come from the germline V gene. The CDR3 extends over 12 amino acids. Deletions cut 3 bases from V and 7 bases from J, with 7 bases between. CDR3 bases: TGTGCCAGCAGTGAGAGGAGGCAGCCCCAGCATTTT. Protein product: CASSERRQPQHF.

This clonotype has a count of ten or more. The chain recombines TRBV6-1 with TRBJ2-3; the D gene is possibly TRBD1 (7 bases). Germline V lookup: CDR1 MNHNS, CDR2 SASEGT. The CDR3 is made up of 14 amino acids. V shed 6 bases and J shed 6 bases, with 16 bases lying between them. The CDR3 reads CASSAGQIWDTQYF. The CDR3 DNA sequence: TGTGCCAGCAGCGCGGGACAGATCTGGGATACGCAGTATTTT.

This clonotype has ten or more counts. The chain uses TRBV7-2 and TRBJ2-2; the match to TRBD1 covers 10 bases. The junction had 7 bases not matched to a gene; V was cut back by 5 bases and J by 4 bases. CDR1 is SGHTA, CDR2 FQGNSA, per germline. The CDR3 has 16 residues. CDR3 amino acids: CASSLRQGAGTGELFF. CDR3 nucleotide sequence: TGTGCCAGCAGCCTCAGACAGGGGGCGGGCACCGGGGAGCTGTTTTTT. The complete variable domain, with remaining parts taken from reference TRBV7-2 and TRBJ2-2, reads GAGVSQSPSNKVTEKGKDVELRCDPISGHTALYWYRQSLGQGLEFLIYFQGNSAPDKSGLPSDRFSAERTGGSVSTLTIQRTQQEDSAVYLCASSLRQGAGTGELFFGEGSRLTVL.

There are a few counts of this clonotype. This sequence joins TRBV7-9 and TRBJ2-3, with TRBD1 identical over 7 bases. Germline V gene sequence: CDR1 SEHNR, CDR2 FQNEAQ (reference sequence). This CDR3 has 16 amino acids. V was pared by 2 bases and J by 2 bases, with 7 bases of the junction left unmatched. CDR3 in amino acids: CASSLRGPTLTDTQYF. As DNA, the CDR3 is TGTGCCAGCAGCTTAAGGGGGCCGACTCTCACAGATACGCAGTATTTT.

This chain uses TRBV6-6 with TRBJ1-3; the D is unclear. V was clipped by 8 bases and J by 3 bases, with 2 bases between them. This CDR3 is built from 10 residues. The germline gives CDR1 MNHNY, CDR2 SVGAGI (reference sequence). The CDR3, as DNA: TGTGCCAGCCTTGGAAACACCATATATTTT. It translates to CASLGNTIYF.

This clonotype was recorded a few times. The rearrangement joins TRBV9 to TRBJ1-3, with no clear D. The length of the CDR3 is 16 residues. Looked up from germline, CDR1 is SGDLS and CDR2 is YYNGEE. V was trimmed by 4 bases and J by 2 bases, leaving 16 bases between them. CDR3 bases: TGTGCCAGCAGCACCGCCCCGAGGGAAGCTGGAAACACCATATATTTT. The encoded protein is CASSTAPREAGNTIYF.

The table lists this clonotype with a few counts. This chain connects TRBV27 to TRBJ1-3, with D unresolved. Germline V gives CDR1 MNHEY, CDR2 SMNVEV (reference sequence). CDR3 length: 17 amino acids. V gave up 0 bases and J gave up 0 bases, with 12 bases separating them. The CDR3 spells CASSLSPPVSSGNTIYF. The CDR3 DNA sequence: TGTGCCAGCAGTTTATCGCCTCCCGTCTCCTCTGGAAACACCATATATTTT.

This clonotype was detected many times. The V call is TRBV6-5, the J call TRBJ2-1; tentatively, D is TRBD1 (6 bases). The CDR3 is made up of 14 amino acids. V lost 6 bases and J 8 bases, leaving 17 bases between the germline ends. Looked up from germline, CDR1 is MNHEY and CDR2 is SVGAGI. CDR3 region: CASSQIPGDDEQFF. For the CDR3, the DNA is TGTGCCAGCAGCCAAATCCCAGGGGATGATGAGCAGTTCTTC.

Notes on this clonotype: This may stem from a read error, because a much larger clone lies one nucleotide away. This chain joins TRBV4-2 and TRBJ1-6; no reliable D call. V was cut by 0 bases and J by 5 bases, with 8 bases left in between. CDR3 length: 15 amino acids. CDR1 is LGHNA, CDR2 YNFKEQ, per germline. CDR3 nucleotide sequence: TGTGCCAGCAGCCAAGATCCTGCAAATAATTCACCCCTCCACTTT. Translating it yields CASSQDPANNSPLHF.

This clonotype was picked up many times. The rearrangement joins TRBV6-6 to TRBJ2-2, with D unclear. Germline assignment: CDR1 MNHNY and CDR2 SVGAGI (reference sequence). Trimming took off 6 bases at V and 0 bases at J, with 11 bases between the two ends. The CDR3 length is 15 residues. In nucleotides, the CDR3 is TGTGCCAGCAGACTGGACGGAGCGAACACCGGGGAGCTGTTTTTT. Its translation is CASRLDGANTGELFF.

The rearrangement uses TRBV20-1 and TRBJ2-7; no clear D. Trimming pared 0 bases from V and 5 bases from J, leaving 8 bases between. Germline V lookup: CDR1 DFQATT, CDR2 SNEGSKA (reference sequence). CDR3 size: 12 residues. Here the CDR3 DNA reads TGCAGTGCTAGAGATCGGCGAAACGAGCAGTACTTC. Protein sequence: CSARDRRNEQYF.

In its sample, this clonotype was seen a few times. This chain connects TRBV19 to TRBJ2-1; the match to TRBD2 covers 8 bases. This CDR3 comprises 12 residues. J lost 10 bases, V lost 1 base, and 0 bases had no gene match. CDR1 and CDR2 from the germline V gene are LNHDA and SQIVND (reference sequence). The CDR3 sequence: CASSIGTSEQFF. The CDR3 region has the DNA TGTGCCAGTAGTATAGGGACTAGCGAGCAGTTCTTC. The full variable domain, completed using reference TRBV19 and TRBJ2-1, is DGGITQSPKYLFRKEGQNVTLSCEQNLNHDAMYWYRQDPGQGLRLIYYSQIVNDFQKGDIAEGYSVSREKKESFPLTVTSAQKNPTAFYLCASSIGTSEQFFGPGTRLTVL.

J is TRBJ2-3 and V is TRBV5-6; D unclear. CDR3 size: 16 residues. Deletions cut 5 bases from V and 6 bases from J, with 22 bases between. Germline V gives CDR1 SGHDT, CDR2 YYEEEE. CDR3 coding DNA: TGTGCCAGCAGACAAGAACTGGCATCTGTGCCGGATACGCAGTATTTT. This sequence encodes CASRQELASVPDTQYF.

This clonotype turned up a few times. The chain is built from TRBV6-2 or TRBV6-3 and TRBJ2-7; tentatively, D is TRBD1 (5 bases). The CDR3 has 14 residues. V was clipped by 4 bases and J by 5 bases, with 15 bases between them. In germline, CDR1 is MNHEY, CDR2 SVGEGT. CDR3 sequence (DNA): TGTGCCAGCAGTTTGACAGTTCCGGTCCACGAGCAGTACTTC. It yields the protein CASSLTVPVHEQYF.

The CDR3: CASSQSTVPQGNTIYF. Here the CDR3 DNA reads TGTGCCAGCAGCCAGTCGACAGTACCCCAGGGAAACACCATATATTTT. This sequence joins TRBV4-2 and TRBJ1-3; D may be TRBD1 (5 bases). The CDR3 has 16 residues. From germline, CDR1 is LGHNA and CDR2 YNFKEQ. Trimming left V 3 bases short and J 4 bases short, with 16 bases between.

This clonotype has more than one count but fewer than ten. The chain joins TRBV5-1 to TRBJ1-6; D gene uncertain. Germline V gene lookup returns CDR1 SGHRS and CDR2 YFSETQ. Trimming cost V 7 bases and J 14 bases, with 10 bases left between them. This CDR3 is built from 10 residues. CDR3 region: CASLEVSLHF. The CDR3, as DNA: TGCGCCAGCCTCGAGGTGTCCCTCCACTTT. Combining the CDR3 with reference TRBV5-1 and TRBJ1-6 gives the whole variable domain KAGVTQTPRYLIKTRGQQVTLSCSPISGHRSVSWYQQTPGQGLQFLFEYFSETQRNKGNFPGRFSGRQFSNSRSEMNVSTLELGDSALYLCASLEVSLHFGNGTRLTVT.

This clonotype appeared a few times. This chain uses TRBV7-2 with TRBJ1-3; a weak D match, TRBD1 (5 bases). The V end lost 3 bases, the J end lost 0 bases, and 12 bases lay between the germline ends. There are 16 residues in the CDR3. Germline lookup yields CDR1 SGHTA and CDR2 FQGNSA. CDR3: CASSLRGETSGNTIYF. Written as DNA, the CDR3 is TGTGCCAGCAGCTTGAGGGGAGAAACCTCTGGAAACACCATATATTTT. Complete variable domain (other parts from reference TRBV7-2 and TRBJ1-3): GAGVSQSPSNKVTEKGKDVELRCDPISGHTALYWYRQSLGQGLEFLIYFQGNSAPDKSGLPSDRFSAERTGGSVSTLTIQRTQQEDSAVYLCASSLRGETSGNTIYFGEGSWLTVV.

This chain links TRBV5-1 with TRBJ1-5; D ambiguous. Per the germline V gene, CDR1 is SGHRS and CDR2 is YFSETQ. Trimming cost V 0 bases and J 0 bases, with 7 bases left between them. The CDR3 sequence is 15 residues long. In nucleotides, the CDR3 is TGCGCCAGCAGCTTGGATGGAATTAGCAATCAGCCCCAGCATTTT. Its translation: CASSLDGISNQPQHF.

This clonotype was detected ten times or more. The CDR3 bases are TGCGCCAGCAGCCAAGAAGGACAGGTTAACACTGAAGCTTTCTTT. Amino acids: CASSQEGQVNTEAFF. The gene calls are TRBV4-1 and TRBJ1-1, with 7 nucleotides matching TRBD1. V lost 0 bases, J lost 2 bases, and 3 bases stayed unmatched. The CDR3 contains 15 residues. Germline CDR1 and CDR2: MGHRA and YSYEKL.

The chain links TRBV12-3 or TRBV12-4 to TRBJ1-5, with no clear D. V shed 3 bases and J shed 3 bases, with 12 bases lying between them. The CDR3 runs to 15 residues. The CDR3 DNA follows: TGTGCCAGCAGTTTTTCGGGGTATGACAATCAGCCCCAGCATTTT. This codes for CASSFSGYDNQPQHF.

This clonotype was detected ten times or more. CDR3 sequence reads: CASRQGEYNSPLHF. CDR3 sequence (DNA): TGTGCCAGCAGACAGGGGGAATATAATTCACCCCTCCACTTT. The chain links TRBV7-2 to TRBJ1-6; TRBD1 aligns across 8 bases. CDR1 and CDR2 from the germline V gene are SGHTA and FQGNSA. The junction had 2 bases not matched to a gene; V was cut back by 6 bases and J by 4 bases. The CDR3 loop spans 14 amino acids.

This clonotype was seen ten or more times. The chain joins TRBV18 to TRBJ2-5, with D possibly TRBD1 on 5 matching bases. The CDR3 is made up of 14 amino acids. V was pared by 2 bases and J by 5 bases, with 12 bases between. The germline gives CDR1 KGHSH, CDR2 LQKENI. The CDR3: CASSPSGFIETQYF. The DNA of the CDR3 is TGTGCCAGCTCACCATCAGGGTTCATCGAGACCCAGTACTTC.

The rearrangement uses TRBV9 and TRBJ1-5; D uncertain. Germline assignment: CDR1 SGDLS and CDR2 YYNGEE. The CDR3 sequence is 13 residues long. Trimming left V 0 bases short and J 6 bases short, with 7 bases between. The CDR3 DNA reads as TGTGCCAGCAGCGTAGCGCCGGCTCAGCCCCAGCATTTT. Amino acids: CASSVAPAQPQHF.

This clonotype appeared many times. The chain employs TRBV9 and TRBJ2-1, with D possibly matching TRBD2 (5 bases). Deletions cut 0 bases from V and 9 bases from J, with 19 bases between. Germline assignment: CDR1 SGDLS and CDR2 YYNGEE. The CDR3 extends over 16 amino acids. CDR3 nucleotide sequence: TGTGCCAGCAGCGTAGCTCGGCGGACTTCCCATGGTGAGCAGTTCTTC. Amino acid sequence: CASSVARRTSHGEQFF.

This clonotype appeared a few times. This rearrangement joins TRBV9 to TRBJ1-6; 9 nucleotides line up with TRBD1. This CDR3 comprises 14 residues. CDR1 SGDLS and CDR2 YYNGEE come from the germline V gene. V lost 3 bases, J lost 12 bases, and 7 bases stayed unmatched. CDR3 amino acids: CASSAGTGTRPLHF. Here the CDR3 DNA reads TGTGCCAGCAGCGCCGGGACAGGGACGAGACCCCTCCACTTT.